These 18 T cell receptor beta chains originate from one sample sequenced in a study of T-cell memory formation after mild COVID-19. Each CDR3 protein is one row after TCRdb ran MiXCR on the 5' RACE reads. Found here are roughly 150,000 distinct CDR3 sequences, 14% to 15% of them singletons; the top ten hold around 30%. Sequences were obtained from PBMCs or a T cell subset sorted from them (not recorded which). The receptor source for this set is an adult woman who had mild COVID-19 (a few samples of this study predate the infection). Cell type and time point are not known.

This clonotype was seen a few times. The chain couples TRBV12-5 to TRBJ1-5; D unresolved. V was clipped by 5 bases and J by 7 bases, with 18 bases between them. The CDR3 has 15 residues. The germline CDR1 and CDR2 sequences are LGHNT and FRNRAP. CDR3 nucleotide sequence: TGTGCTAGTGGTGAAATAGGGAGTTGGGGACAGCCCCAGCATTTT. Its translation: CASGEIGSWGQPQHF.

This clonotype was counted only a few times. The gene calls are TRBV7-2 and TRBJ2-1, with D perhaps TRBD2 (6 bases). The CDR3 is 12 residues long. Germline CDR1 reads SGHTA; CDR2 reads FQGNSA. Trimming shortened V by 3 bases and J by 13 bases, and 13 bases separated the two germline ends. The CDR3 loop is CASSFRGTSQFF. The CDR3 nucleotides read TGTGCCAGCAGCTTCCGGGGGACGAGCCAGTTCTTC.

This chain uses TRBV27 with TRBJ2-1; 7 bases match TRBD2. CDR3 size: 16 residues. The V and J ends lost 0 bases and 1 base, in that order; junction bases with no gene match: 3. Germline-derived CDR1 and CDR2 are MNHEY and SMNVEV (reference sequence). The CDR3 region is CASSLSGGRSYNEQFF. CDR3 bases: TGTGCCAGCAGTTTATCTGGCGGGAGATCCTACAATGAGCAGTTCTTC.

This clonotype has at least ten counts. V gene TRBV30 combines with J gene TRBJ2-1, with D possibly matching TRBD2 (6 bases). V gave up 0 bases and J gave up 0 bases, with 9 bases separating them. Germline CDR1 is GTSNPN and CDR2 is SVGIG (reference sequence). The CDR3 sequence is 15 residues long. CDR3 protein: CAWSVGLSSYNEQFF. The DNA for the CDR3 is TGTGCCTGGAGTGTAGGACTAAGCTCCTACAATGAGCAGTTCTTC.

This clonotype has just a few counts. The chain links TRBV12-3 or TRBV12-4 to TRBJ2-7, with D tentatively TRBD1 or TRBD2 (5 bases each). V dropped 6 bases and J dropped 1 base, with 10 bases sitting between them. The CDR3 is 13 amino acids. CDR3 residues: CASRGTESYEQYF. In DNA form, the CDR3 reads TGTGCCAGCAGGGGGACGGAGTCCTACGAGCAGTACTTC.

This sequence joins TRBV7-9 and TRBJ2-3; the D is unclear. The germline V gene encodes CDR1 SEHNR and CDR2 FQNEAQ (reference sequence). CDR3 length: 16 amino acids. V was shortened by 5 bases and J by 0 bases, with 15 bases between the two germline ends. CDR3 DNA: TGTGCCAGCAGCCCTAGACTGGCGGAAAGCACAGATACGCAGTATTTT. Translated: CASSPRLAESTDTQYF.

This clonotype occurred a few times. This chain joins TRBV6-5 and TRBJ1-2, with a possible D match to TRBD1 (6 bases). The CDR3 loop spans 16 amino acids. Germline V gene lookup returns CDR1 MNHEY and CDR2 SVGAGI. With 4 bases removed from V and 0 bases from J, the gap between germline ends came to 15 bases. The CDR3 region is CASSSDSDNPNYGYTF. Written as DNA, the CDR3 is TGTGCCAGCAGTTCGGACAGCGACAATCCTAACTATGGCTACACCTTC.

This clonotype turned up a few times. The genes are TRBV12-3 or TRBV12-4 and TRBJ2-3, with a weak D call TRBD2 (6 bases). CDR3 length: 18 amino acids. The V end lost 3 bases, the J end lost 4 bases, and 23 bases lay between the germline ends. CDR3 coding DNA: TGTGCCAGCAGTTTGGGGCCTAGCGTTCCCCCGAGGGCAGATACGCAGTATTTT. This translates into CASSLGPSVPPRADTQYF.

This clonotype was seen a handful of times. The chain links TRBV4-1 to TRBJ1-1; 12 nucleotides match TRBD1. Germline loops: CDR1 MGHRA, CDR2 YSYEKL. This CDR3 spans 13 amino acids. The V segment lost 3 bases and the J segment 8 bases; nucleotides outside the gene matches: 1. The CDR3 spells CASSQGQGAEAFF. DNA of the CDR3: TGCGCCAGCAGCCAGGGACAGGGGGCAGAAGCTTTCTTT.

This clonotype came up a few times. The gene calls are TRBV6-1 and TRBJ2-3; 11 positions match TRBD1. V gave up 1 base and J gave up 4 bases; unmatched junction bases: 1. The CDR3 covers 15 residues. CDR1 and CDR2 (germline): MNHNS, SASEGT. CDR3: CASSEGTGGPDTQYF. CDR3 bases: TGTGCCAGCAGTGAAGGGACAGGGGGCCCAGATACGCAGTATTTT.

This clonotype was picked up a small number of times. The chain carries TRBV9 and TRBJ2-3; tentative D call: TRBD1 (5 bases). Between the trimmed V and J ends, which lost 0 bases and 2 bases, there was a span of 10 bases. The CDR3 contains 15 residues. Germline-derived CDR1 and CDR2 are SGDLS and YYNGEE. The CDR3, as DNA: TGTGCCAGCAGCGTAGTTGGCAGGGCCACAGATACGCAGTATTTT. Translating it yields CASSVVGRATDTQYF.

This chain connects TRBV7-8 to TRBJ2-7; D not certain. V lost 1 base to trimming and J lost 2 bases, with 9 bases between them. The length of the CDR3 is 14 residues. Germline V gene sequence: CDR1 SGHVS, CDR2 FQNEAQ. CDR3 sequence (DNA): TGTGCCAGCAGCTTAGAGCTGGGCACCTACGAGCAGTACTTC. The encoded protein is CASSLELGTYEQYF.

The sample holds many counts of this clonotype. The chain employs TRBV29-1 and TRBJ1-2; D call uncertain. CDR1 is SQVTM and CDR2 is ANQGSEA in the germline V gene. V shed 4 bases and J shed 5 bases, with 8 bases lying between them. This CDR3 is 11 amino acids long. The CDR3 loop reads CSVATDYGYTF. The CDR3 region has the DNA TGCAGCGTTGCTACGGATTATGGCTACACCTTC.

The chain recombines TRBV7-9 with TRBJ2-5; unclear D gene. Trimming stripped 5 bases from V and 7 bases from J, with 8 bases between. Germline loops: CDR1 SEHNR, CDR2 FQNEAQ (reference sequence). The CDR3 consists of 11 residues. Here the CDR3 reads CASSLSRTQYF. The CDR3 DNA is TGTGCCAGCAGCCTTAGCCGGACCCAGTACTTC.

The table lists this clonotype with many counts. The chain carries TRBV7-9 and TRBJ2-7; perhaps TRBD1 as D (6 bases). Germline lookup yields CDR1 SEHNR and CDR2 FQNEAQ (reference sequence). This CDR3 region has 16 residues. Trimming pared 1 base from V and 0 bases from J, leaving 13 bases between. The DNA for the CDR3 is TGTGCCAGCAGCTTAGGCGGACAGACGAGCTCCTACGAGCAGTACTTC. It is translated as CASSLGGQTSSYEQYF.

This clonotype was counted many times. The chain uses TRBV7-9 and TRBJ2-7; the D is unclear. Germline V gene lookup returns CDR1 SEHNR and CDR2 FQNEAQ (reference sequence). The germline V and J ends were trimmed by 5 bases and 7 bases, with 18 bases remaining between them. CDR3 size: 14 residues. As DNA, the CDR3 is TGTGCCAGCAGCCCAGTTGTGGTCCCTTGGGAGCAGTACTTC. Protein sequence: CASSPVVVPWEQYF.

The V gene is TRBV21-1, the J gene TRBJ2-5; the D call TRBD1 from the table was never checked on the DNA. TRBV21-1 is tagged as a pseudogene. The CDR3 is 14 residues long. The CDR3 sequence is CASSTDRVGETQYF. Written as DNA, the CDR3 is TGTGCCAGCAGCACTGACAGGGTAGGAGAGACCCAGTACTTC.

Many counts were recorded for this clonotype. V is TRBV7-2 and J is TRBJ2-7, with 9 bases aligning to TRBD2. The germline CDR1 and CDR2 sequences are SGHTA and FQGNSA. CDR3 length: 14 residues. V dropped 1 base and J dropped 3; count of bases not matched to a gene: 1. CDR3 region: CASSLGLADYEQYF. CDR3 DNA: TGTGCCAGCAGCTTAGGACTAGCGGACTACGAGCAGTACTTC. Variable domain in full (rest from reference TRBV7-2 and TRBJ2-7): GAGVSQSPSNKVTEKGKDVELRCDPISGHTALYWYRQSLGQGLEFLIYFQGNSAPDKSGLPSDRFSAERTGGSVSTLTIQRTQQEDSAVYLCASSLGLADYEQYFGPGTRLTVT.